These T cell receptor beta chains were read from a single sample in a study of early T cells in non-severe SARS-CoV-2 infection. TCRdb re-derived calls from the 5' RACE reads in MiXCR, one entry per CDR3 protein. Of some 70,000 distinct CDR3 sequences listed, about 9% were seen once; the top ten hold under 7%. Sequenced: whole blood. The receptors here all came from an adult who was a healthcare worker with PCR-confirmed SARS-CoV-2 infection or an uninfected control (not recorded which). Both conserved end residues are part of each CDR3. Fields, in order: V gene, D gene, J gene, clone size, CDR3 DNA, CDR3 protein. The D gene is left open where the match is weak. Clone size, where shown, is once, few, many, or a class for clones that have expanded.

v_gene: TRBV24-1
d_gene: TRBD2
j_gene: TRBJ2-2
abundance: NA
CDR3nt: TGTGCCACCAGTGATCCGGGACTAGCGGACCCACACACCGGGGAGCTGTTTTTT
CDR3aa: CATSDPGLADPHTGELFF

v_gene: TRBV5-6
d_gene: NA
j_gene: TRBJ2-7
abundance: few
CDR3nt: TGTGCCAGCAGCTTGGGGACGCTCAGCTCCTACGAGCAGTACTTC
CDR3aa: CASSLGTLSSYEQYF

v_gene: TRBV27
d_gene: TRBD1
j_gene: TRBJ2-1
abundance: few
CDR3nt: TGTGCCAGCAGTTTACTGGGACAGGGACAGTTCTTC
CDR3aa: CASSLLGQGQFF

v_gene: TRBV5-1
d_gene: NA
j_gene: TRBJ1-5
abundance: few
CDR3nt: TGCGCCAGCAGCTTTGATGGGGGCGGAGGCCCCCAGCATTTT
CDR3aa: CASSFDGGGGPQHF

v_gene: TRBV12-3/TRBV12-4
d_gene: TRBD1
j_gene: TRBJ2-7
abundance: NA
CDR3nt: TGTGCCAGCAGTACGGGACAGGACTACGAGCAGTACTTC
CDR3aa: CASSTGQDYEQYF

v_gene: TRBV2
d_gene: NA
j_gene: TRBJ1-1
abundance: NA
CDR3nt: TGTGCCAGCCGACGGATGCCGTTAACAGAAGCTTTCTTT
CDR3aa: CASRRMPLTEAFF

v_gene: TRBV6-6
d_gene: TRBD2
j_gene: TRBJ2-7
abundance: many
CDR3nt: TGTGCCAGCAGTCCATCCCCCCTAGCGGGAGGCGAGCAGTACTTC
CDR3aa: CASSPSPLAGGEQYF

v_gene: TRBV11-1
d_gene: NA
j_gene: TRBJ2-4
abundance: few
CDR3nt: TGTGCCAGCAGCTCGGGACGAAACATTCAGTACTTC
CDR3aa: CASSSGRNIQYF

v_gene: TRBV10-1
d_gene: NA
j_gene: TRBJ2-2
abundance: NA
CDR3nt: TGCGCCAGCAGGCCATCAGGAGGGGAGCTGTTTTTT
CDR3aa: CASRPSGGELFF

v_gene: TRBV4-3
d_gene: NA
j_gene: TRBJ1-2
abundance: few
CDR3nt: TGCGCCAGCAGCCAAGTAGCAGGGGCTAACTATGGCTACACCTTC
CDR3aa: CASSQVAGANYGYTF

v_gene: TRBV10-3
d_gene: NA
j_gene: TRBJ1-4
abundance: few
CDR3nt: TGTGCCATCAGGGGGGACGCGACTAATGAAAAACTGTTTTTT
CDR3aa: CAIRGDATNEKLFF

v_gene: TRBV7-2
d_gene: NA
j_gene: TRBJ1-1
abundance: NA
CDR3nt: TGTGCCAGCAGCTTAGGGAGGATCACTGAAGCTTTCTTT
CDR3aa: CASSLGRITEAFF

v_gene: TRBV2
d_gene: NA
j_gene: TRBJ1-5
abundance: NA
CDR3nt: TGTGCCAGCAGGGGGGACATCAATCAGCCCCAGCATTTT
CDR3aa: CASRGDINQPQHF

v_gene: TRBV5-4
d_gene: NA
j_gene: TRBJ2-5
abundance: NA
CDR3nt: TGTGCCAGCAGCAGGGAACTAGTGGCCCCCGAGGAGACCCAGTACTTC
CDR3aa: CASSRELVAPEETQYF

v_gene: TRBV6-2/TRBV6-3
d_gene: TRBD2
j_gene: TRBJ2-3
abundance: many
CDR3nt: TGTGCCAGCAGTTACTCGCGGGAGGGCCATACGCAGTATTTT
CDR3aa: CASSYSREGHTQYF

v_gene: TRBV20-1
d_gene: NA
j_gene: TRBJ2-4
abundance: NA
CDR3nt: TGCAGTGCTAGCCAGGGGGAACGTAGCGGAAACATTCAGTACTTC
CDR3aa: CSASQGERSGNIQYF

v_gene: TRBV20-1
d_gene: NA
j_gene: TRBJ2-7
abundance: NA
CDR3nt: TGCAGTGCTAGAGTTGGCAGGTCGTACTACGAGCAGTACTTC
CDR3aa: CSARVGRSYYEQYF

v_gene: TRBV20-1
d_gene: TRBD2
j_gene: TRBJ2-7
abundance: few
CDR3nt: TGCAGTGCACCACTAGCGGGGGGTACCTACGAGCAGTACTTC
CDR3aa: CSAPLAGGTYEQYF

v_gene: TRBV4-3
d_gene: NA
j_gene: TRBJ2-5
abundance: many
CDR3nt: TGCGCCAGCAGCCAAGGAAGGGGAGAGACCCAGTACTTC
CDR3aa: CASSQGRGETQYF

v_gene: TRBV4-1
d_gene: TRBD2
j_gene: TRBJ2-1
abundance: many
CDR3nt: TGCGCCAGCAGCCGCACCCCGGGACTAGCGGGAGAATCCTACAATGAGCAGTTCTTC
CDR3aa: CASSRTPGLAGESYNEQFF

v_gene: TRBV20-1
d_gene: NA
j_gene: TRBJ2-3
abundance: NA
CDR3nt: TGCAGTGCTAGAGTTTACGCAGATACGCAGTATTTT
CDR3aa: CSARVYADTQYF

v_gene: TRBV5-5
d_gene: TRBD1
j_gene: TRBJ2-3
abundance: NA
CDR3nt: TGTGCCAGCAGCTTAGTGGGACAGGGTTCAGATACGCAGTATTTT
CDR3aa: CASSLVGQGSDTQYF

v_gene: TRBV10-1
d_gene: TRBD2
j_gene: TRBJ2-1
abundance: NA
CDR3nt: TGCGCCAGCAGTGACGTTGGCGGGAGAGTCAACAATGAGCAGTTCTTC
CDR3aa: CASSDVGGRVNNEQFF

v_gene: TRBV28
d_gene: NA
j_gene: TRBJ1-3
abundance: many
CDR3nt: TGTGCCAGCAGGTCAACGGAGCCTGGAAACACCATATATTTT
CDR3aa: CASRSTEPGNTIYF

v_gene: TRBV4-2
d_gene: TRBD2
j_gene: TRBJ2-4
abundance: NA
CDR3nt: TGTGCCAGCAGCCAAGACCCTAGCGGCCCCAAAAACATTCAGTACTTC
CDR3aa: CASSQDPSGPKNIQYF

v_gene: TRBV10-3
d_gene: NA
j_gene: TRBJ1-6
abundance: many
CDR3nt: TGTGCCATCAGTGAAAGAGGGGAGGGAAACTCACCCCTCCACTTT
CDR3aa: CAISERGEGNSPLHF

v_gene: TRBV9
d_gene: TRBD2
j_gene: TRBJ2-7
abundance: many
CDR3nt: TGTGCCAGCAGCGTAGAGGCTAGCGGGAGATACGAGCAGTACTTC
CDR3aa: CASSVEASGRYEQYF

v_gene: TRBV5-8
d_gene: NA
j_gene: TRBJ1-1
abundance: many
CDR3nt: TGTGCCAGCAGCTTGGATCGGGGTATCAGGAACACTGAAGCTTTCTTT
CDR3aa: CASSLDRGIRNTEAFF

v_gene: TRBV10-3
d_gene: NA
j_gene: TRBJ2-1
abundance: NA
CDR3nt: TGTGCCATCAGTGCCGGACAGCGAGACTACAATGAGCAGTTCTTC
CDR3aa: CAISAGQRDYNEQFF

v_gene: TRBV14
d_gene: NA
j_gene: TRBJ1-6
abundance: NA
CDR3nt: TGTGTCAGCAGCCGCCGCAGCAGTTCACCCCTCCACTTT
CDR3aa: CVSSRRSSSPLHF

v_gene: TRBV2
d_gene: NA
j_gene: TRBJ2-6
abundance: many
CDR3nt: TGTGCCAGCGACCGAGCCTCTGGGGCCAACGTCCTGACTTTC
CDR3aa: CASDRASGANVLTF

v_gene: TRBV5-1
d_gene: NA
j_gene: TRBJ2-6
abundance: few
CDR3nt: TGCGCCAGCAGCTCCGACCTGTTCTCTGGGGCCAACGTCCTGACTTTC
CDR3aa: CASSSDLFSGANVLTF

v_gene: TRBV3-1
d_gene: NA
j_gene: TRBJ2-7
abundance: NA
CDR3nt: TGTGCCAGCAGCCACCGGAGGTCCACCTACGAGCAGTACTTC
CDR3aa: CASSHRRSTYEQYF

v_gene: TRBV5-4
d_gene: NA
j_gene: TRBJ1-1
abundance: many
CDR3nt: TGTGCCAGCAGCTCCCCCGGGGGCCTGAACACTGAAGCTTTCTTT
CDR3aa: CASSSPGGLNTEAFF

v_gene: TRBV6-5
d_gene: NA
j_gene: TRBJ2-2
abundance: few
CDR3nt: TGTGCCAGCAGTTTTGGTGGGGGCAACGGGGAGCTGTTTTTT
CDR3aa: CASSFGGGNGELFF

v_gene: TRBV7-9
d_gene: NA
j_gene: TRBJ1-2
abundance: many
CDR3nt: TGTGCCAGCAGCTTAGCAACAGGGCTAAGCTATGGCTACACCTTC
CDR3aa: CASSLATGLSYGYTF

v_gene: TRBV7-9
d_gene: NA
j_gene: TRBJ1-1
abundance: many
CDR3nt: TGTGCCAGCAGCTCCCGGGCCCCGGTAGACACTGAAGCTTTCTTT
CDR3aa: CASSSRAPVDTEAFF

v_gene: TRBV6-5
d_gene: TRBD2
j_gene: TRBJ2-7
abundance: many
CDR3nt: TGTGCCAGCAGTTATCGCGGGGGAGGCTACGAGCAGTACTTC
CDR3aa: CASSYRGGGYEQYF

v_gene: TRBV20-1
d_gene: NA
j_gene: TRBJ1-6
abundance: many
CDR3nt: TGCAGTGCTAGGACAGTATCGGACAATTCACCCCTCCACTTT
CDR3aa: CSARTVSDNSPLHF

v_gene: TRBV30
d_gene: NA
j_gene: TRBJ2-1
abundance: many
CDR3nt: TGTGCCTGGAGTTCGGGCAGCAACCTCAATGAGCAGTTCTTC
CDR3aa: CAWSSGSNLNEQFF

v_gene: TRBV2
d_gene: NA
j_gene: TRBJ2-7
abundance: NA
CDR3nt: TGTGCCAGCAGCCTCGAAGGTCGAAACCCCTCCTACGAGCAGTACTTC
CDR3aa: CASSLEGRNPSYEQYF

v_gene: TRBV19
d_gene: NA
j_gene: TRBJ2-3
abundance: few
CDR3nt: TGTGCCAGTAGTATTTGGACTAGCACAGATACGCAGTATTTT
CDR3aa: CASSIWTSTDTQYF

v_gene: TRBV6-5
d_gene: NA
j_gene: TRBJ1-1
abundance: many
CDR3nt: TGTGCCAGCAGTCAAAACAGGGTCACTGAAGCTTTCTTT
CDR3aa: CASSQNRVTEAFF

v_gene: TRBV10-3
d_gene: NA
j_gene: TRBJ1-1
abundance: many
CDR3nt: TGTGCCATCAGTGTATCCTTCGGAGTCACTGAAGCTTTCTTT
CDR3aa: CAISVSFGVTEAFF

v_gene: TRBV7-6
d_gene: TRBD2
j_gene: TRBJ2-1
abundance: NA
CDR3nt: TGTGCCAGCAGCTTAGCGAAAGGGACTAGCGGCAATGAGCAGTTCTTC
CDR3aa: CASSLAKGTSGNEQFF

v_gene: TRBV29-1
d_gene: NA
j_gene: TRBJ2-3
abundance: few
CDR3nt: TGCAGCGTTCGGTTCCGGGGGCCAAGTACCCCAGATACGCAGTATTTT
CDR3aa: CSVRFRGPSTPDTQYF